This TCR beta chain originates from a study of T cells after yellow fever vaccination. Overall study context: Preparation of the low-cell-number fractions used SMART-Seq v4 Ultra Low Input. General study findings and limits: The secondary response was weaker, and its peak arrived faster, on day 5 versus 15. Most primary-vaccination clones recurred post-booster (roughly 96% CD4, over 70% CD8).

Each CDR3 protein gets one entry after TCRdb re-called the 5' RACE reads with MiXCR. This sample has 500,000 to 650,000 distinct CDR3 sequences, with roughly a sixth found just once. Concerning this clonotype itself: The antigen is not known.

The material was PBMCs, obtained 5 days after the first yellow fever vaccination. This clonotype originated in a man aged 18 to 35 who received the YFV17D yellow fever vaccine.

As DNA, the CDR3 is TGTGCCACCAGGGCCGGGACTGAAGCTTTCTTT. Encoded protein: CATRAGTEAFF. This chain joins TRBV24-1 and TRBJ1-1; no clear D. The germline CDR1 and CDR2 sequences are KGHDR and SFDVKD. CDR3 length: 11 residues. Trimming cost V 7 bases and J 5 bases, with 7 bases left between them.